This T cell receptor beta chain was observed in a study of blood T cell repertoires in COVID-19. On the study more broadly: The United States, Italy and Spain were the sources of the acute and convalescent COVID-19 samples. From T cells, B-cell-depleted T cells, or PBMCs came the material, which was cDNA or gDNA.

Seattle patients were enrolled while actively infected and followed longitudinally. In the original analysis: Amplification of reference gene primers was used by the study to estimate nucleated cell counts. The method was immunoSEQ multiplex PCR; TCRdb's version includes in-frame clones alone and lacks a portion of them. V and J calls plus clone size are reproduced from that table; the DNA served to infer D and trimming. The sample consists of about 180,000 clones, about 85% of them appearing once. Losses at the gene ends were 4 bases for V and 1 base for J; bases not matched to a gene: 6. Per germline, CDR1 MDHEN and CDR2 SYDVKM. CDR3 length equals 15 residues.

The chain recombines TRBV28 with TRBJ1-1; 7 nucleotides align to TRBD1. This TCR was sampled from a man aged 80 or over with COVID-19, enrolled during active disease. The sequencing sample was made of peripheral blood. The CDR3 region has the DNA TGTGCCAGCAGTTCCCGGGACAGCTGGAACACTGAAGCTTTCTTT. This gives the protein CASSSRDSWNTEAFF.